The rows below give T cell receptor beta chains drawn from one sample of a study of T-cell memory formation after mild COVID-19. From the 5' RACE reads, TCRdb called clonotypes with MiXCR, one entry per CDR3 protein. In the table there are 400,000 to 550,000 distinct CDR3 sequences, 20% to 25% of which are singletons. Sequenced: PBMCs or a T cell subset sorted from them (not recorded which). These receptor sequences come from an adult woman who had mild COVID-19 (a few samples of this study predate the infection). Cell type and time point are not known. CDR3s include the opening cysteine and the closing phenylalanine or tryptophan. The D gene is left open where the match is weak. Clone size is stated in some rows and not others, as once, few, many or a class when expanded.

cdr3_nt,cdr3_aa,clone_size,j_call,v_call,d_call
TGTGCCAGCAGCTTAGGGGGACTAGCGGGTAACACCGGGGAGCTGTTTTTT,CASSLGGLAGNTGELFF,-,TRBJ2-2,TRBV7-8,TRBD2
TGTGCCAGCAGCTCGCCGACGTTGGCAATTTATGAGCAGTTCTTC,CASSSPTLAIYEQFF,-,TRBJ2-1,TRBV11-2,-
TGCGCCAGCAGCTCCTTCGACAGGGCCCAGTACTTC,CASSSFDRAQYF,-,TRBJ2-5,TRBV5-1,TRBD1
TGCAGCGGCCAAATCCGGGACAGTGAAGCTTTCTTT,CSGQIRDSEAFF,-,TRBJ1-1,TRBV29-1,TRBD1
TGTGCCAGCAGCGTACAGAGAGCCTCCTACGAGCAGTACTTC,CASSVQRASYEQYF,-,TRBJ2-7,TRBV7-6,-
TGTGCCAGTGGAACATTGGACCAGGAGGCTTTCTTT,CASGTLDQEAFF,few,TRBJ1-1,TRBV19,-
TGTGCCACCAGAATTGGAACTGGGGCCAACGTCCTGACTTTC,CATRIGTGANVLTF,few,TRBJ2-6,TRBV7-8,-
TGTGCCACCAGCAGTGAACGGGACAGGGCATACAATGAGCAGTTCTTC,CATSSERDRAYNEQFF,-,TRBJ2-1,TRBV15,TRBD1
TGTGCCAGCAGCCGCCGGGACAGGGCGTCCTACGAGCAGTACTTC,CASSRRDRASYEQYF,many,TRBJ2-7,TRBV12-3/TRBV12-4,TRBD1
TGCGCCAGCAGCCGTACAGGGGGCGGAAACACTGAAGCTTTCTTT,CASSRTGGGNTEAFF,-,TRBJ1-1,TRBV5-1,TRBD1
TGTGCCAGCAGCCCTGACGGATGGGGGCGGCACGGGGAGCTGTTTTTT,CASSPDGWGRHGELFF,-,TRBJ2-2,TRBV11-2,-
TGTGCCAGCAGCTTAGCGGAGGGCTATAGCAATCAGCCCCAGCATTTT,CASSLAEGYSNQPQHF,few,TRBJ1-5,TRBV7-8,-
TGTGCCAGCAGTTTTGTGCCGGGATTAAACTATGGCTACACCTTC,CASSFVPGLNYGYTF,-,TRBJ1-2,TRBV27,-
TGCGCCAGCAGCCAAGATCGGGGGAGTCGGTCAGATACGCAGTATTTT,CASSQDRGSRSDTQYF,-,TRBJ2-3,TRBV4-3,-
TGTGCCAGCAGCTCCACAGGGCTACCCAACAATGAGCAGTTCTTC,CASSSTGLPNNEQFF,many,TRBJ2-1,TRBV7-2,-
TGCAGCGTTCGACAGACGGAAGAGACCCAGTACTTC,CSVRQTEETQYF,-,TRBJ2-5,TRBV29-1,-
TGTGCCAGCACCATCTGGGGGGGCCACGGGGAGCTGTTTTTT,CASTIWGGHGELFF,few,TRBJ2-2,TRBV12-3/TRBV12-4,-
TGTGCCAGCAGTTTACAGGAAAGGAATGGCTACACCTTC,CASSLQERNGYTF,-,TRBJ1-2,TRBV12-3/TRBV12-4,-
TGTGCCAGCAGCCGCCCTGGTCGGACCTACGAGCAGTACTTC,CASSRPGRTYEQYF,-,TRBJ2-7,TRBV11-2,-
TGTGCCAGCAGTTACGAGCGGGGGGGTTATAATTCACCCCTCCACTTT,CASSYERGGYNSPLHF,few,TRBJ1-6,TRBV6-5,-
TGTGCCAGCAGCCAAGATAGGGACAGGGGCGCCTTCAATGAGCAGTTCTTC,CASSQDRDRGAFNEQFF,-,TRBJ2-1,TRBV4-2,TRBD1
TGTGCCAGCAGCTTAGGAGCCAATGAGCAGTTCTTC,CASSLGANEQFF,many,TRBJ2-1,TRBV7-9,-
TGCGCCAGCAGCTTGCGGACCGGAGAGACCCAGTACTTC,CASSLRTGETQYF,-,TRBJ2-5,TRBV5-1,-
TGCGCCAGCAGCCAAGAGTCGGGTCGGGAGCCCCCCTACGAGCAGTACTTC,CASSQESGREPPYEQYF,few,TRBJ2-7,TRBV4-3,-
TGTGCCAGCAGCTCCCACAGGGGAAACTATGGCTACACCTTC,CASSSHRGNYGYTF,-,TRBJ1-2,TRBV6-2/TRBV6-3,TRBD1
TGTGCCAGCAGAGAACAGGTTTATAGTAATTCACCCCTCCACTTT,CASREQVYSNSPLHF,-,TRBJ1-6,TRBV6-4,-
TGTGCCAGCAGCTTAGTGGAGCACACTGAAGCTTTCTTT,CASSLVEHTEAFF,once,TRBJ1-1,TRBV7-9,-
TGCAGTGCAAAGAACGGGCCGGATACGCAGTATTTT,CSAKNGPDTQYF,few,TRBJ2-3,TRBV20-1,-
TGTGCCAGTTTCGACAGGGGGCTCTTCACTGAAGCTTTCTTT,CASFDRGLFTEAFF,-,TRBJ1-1,TRBV19,TRBD1
TGTGCCAGCAGCCAAGAGGTCGCAGGGTTCTTTTCGGCCGAGCAGTACTTC,CASSQEVAGFFSAEQYF,few,TRBJ2-7,TRBV3-1,-
TGTGCCAGCAGCCCTACCACCCGCTCCTACGAGCAGTACTTC,CASSPTTRSYEQYF,-,TRBJ2-7,TRBV9,-
TGTGCCACCAGTGATGCCCACAGGGCCTCCTACAATGAGCAGTTCTTC,CATSDAHRASYNEQFF,once,TRBJ2-1,TRBV24-1,-
TGCAGTGCTACCCCGGGGGGGGACACTGAAGCTTTCTTT,CSATPGGDTEAFF,few,TRBJ1-1,TRBV20-1,-
TGCAGTGCTAAGGGGGCCTCCTACGAGCAGTACTTC,CSAKGASYEQYF,-,TRBJ2-7,TRBV20-1,TRBD1
TGTGCCAGCAGTAGAACCGGGACTAGCGGGAACACAGATACGCAGTATTTT,CASSRTGTSGNTDTQYF,-,TRBJ2-3,TRBV7-2,TRBD2
TGTGCCAGCAGCTTAGGGGCGGTCCGGACAGATACGCAGTATTTT,CASSLGAVRTDTQYF,-,TRBJ2-3,TRBV7-7,-
TGTGCCACATGGACTAGCGGGGGGGCCGGGGAGCTGTTTTTT,CATWTSGGAGELFF,-,TRBJ2-2,TRBV12-3/TRBV12-4,TRBD2
TGCAGCGCGCTCAGTGGTGATGGGTATGGCTACACCTTC,CSALSGDGYGYTF,few,TRBJ1-2,TRBV29-1,-
TGCGCCAGCAGCCACCAACCGACAGACCTAGAGACCCAGTACTTC,CASSHQPTDLETQYF,-,TRBJ2-5,TRBV5-1,-
TGTGCCAGCAGCGTCACAGGAGATTCTCTTGGGGAGCAGTACTTC,CASSVTGDSLGEQYF,few,TRBJ2-7,TRBV9,-
TGTGCCACAGCGACCCCCCCGACAGGCCATGAGCAGTTCTTC,CATATPPTGHEQFF,-,TRBJ2-1,TRBV5-5,-
TGTGCCAGCAGTTGGGCAGGGGAGGGCACTGAAGCTTTCTTT,CASSWAGEGTEAFF,few,TRBJ1-1,TRBV6-6,-
TGTGCCAGCTCACCGAAAGAAGGAGGAGCTTTCTTT,CASSPKEGGAFF,-,TRBJ1-1,TRBV18,-
TGTGCCAGCACCCGTTTCTCCGGGGTCACGGTACATAGTGAGCAGTTCTTC,CASTRFSGVTVHSEQFF,few,TRBJ2-1,TRBV7-9,-
TGTGCCAGCAGTGAACGGCAGGCAACCGCAACTAATGAAAAACTGTTTTTT,CASSERQATATNEKLFF,-,TRBJ1-4,TRBV2,-
TGCAGCGTTGGGACTAGCGGATACACAGATACGCAGTATTTT,CSVGTSGYTDTQYF,-,TRBJ2-3,TRBV29-1,TRBD2
TGCGCCAGCAGCCAAGGAGCGGGGGTGAACACCGGGGAGCTGTTTTTT,CASSQGAGVNTGELFF,few,TRBJ2-2,TRBV4-3,TRBD2
TGTGCCAGCAGCTCGCATACAGGACCCTACAATGAGCAGTTCTTC,CASSSHTGPYNEQFF,few,TRBJ2-1,TRBV11-3,-
TGCAGTGCTAGAGCAGGGGCGGGGAACACTGAAGCTTTCTTT,CSARAGAGNTEAFF,-,TRBJ1-1,TRBV20-1,-
TGTGCCAGCAGCCCCAGCCAGGCCTACAATGAGCAGTTCTTC,CASSPSQAYNEQFF,-,TRBJ2-1,TRBV9,-
TGTGCCAGCACCGACGGGACAGGCGCCGTCCAGCCCCAGCATTTT,CASTDGTGAVQPQHF,few,TRBJ1-5,TRBV12-3/TRBV12-4,TRBD1